This T cell receptor beta chain was profiled in a study of T cells after yellow fever vaccination. The germline CDR1 and CDR2 sequences are SEHNR and FQNEAQ (reference sequence). V was shortened by 4 bases and J by 6 bases, with 12 bases between the two germline ends. This CDR3 has 13 residues. One entry per CDR3 protein results from TCRdb running MiXCR on the 5' RACE reads. The sample lists 300,000 to 350,000 distinct CDR3 sequences, under 5% occurring once. In this sample, this clonotype turned up many times. The chain uses TRBV7-9 and TRBJ1-2, with D perhaps TRBD1 (5 bases). The clonotype originates from a man aged 18-30 years who received the YFV17D yellow fever vaccine. Material: PBMCs, obtained 5 days after the yellow fever booster vaccination. DNA for the CDR3: TGTGCCAGCAGCTGGGGGGGGAGTCATGGCTACACCTTC. Translating gives CASSWGGSHGYTF.